One and the same sample provided the 16 T cell receptor beta chains below, sequenced in a study of cytomegalovirus exposure and HLA in healthy donors. The PCR contained 60 Vbeta and 13 Jbeta primers. Libraries were prepared by immunoSEQ multiplex PCR; TCRdb keeps only in-frame clonotypes and omits some of them. The table records tens of thousands of clones, 83% of them present only once. The sample was PBMCs. The origin of the receptors is a human donor in good health.

CDR3 sequence reads: CASSRTSGGSGRYNEQFF. CDR3 DNA: TGTGCCAGCAGTCGTACTAGCGGGGGGAGTGGTAGATACAATGAGCAGTTCTTC. The gene calls are TRBV6-4 and TRBJ2-1; the match to TRBD2 covers 12 bases. Germline assignment: CDR1 MRHNA and CDR2 SNTAGT. The CDR3 is made up of 18 amino acids. Trimming took 5 bases from V and 4 from J; bases not matched to a gene: 12.

This clone was found a few times. The chain is built from TRBV4-3 and TRBJ2-3, with 7 bases that match TRBD1. The CDR3 is made up of 15 amino acids. Trimming at V came to 3 bases and at J to 1 base, leaving 4 bases not matched to a gene. Germline V gene data show CDR1 as LGHNA and CDR2 as YSLEER. In nucleotides, the CDR3 is TGCGCCAGCAGCCACCCAGACAGGGGCACAGATACGCAGTATTTT. Protein product: CASSHPDRGTDTQYF.

This clone was seen just once. V and J are TRBV7-2 and TRBJ2-1, with 9 nucleotides matching TRBD1. The CDR3 spans 17 residues. V lost 8 bases, J lost 0 bases, and 11 bases stayed unmatched. Germline V gene data show CDR1 as SGHTA and CDR2 as FQGNSA. CDR3 bases: TGTGCCAGCGGTTGGGACAGGGCCGGGAGCTCCTACAATGAGCAGTTCTTC. It codes for CASGWDRAGSSYNEQFF.

The chain uses TRBV6-4 and TRBJ2-1, with 9 bases aligning to TRBD2. Germline CDR1 MRHNA, CDR2 SNTAGT. The V gene end was trimmed by 3 bases and the J gene end by 7 bases; junction bases not matched to a gene: 7. This CDR3 has 15 residues. CDR3 bases: TGTGCCAGCAGTGAGGTGGCGGGGGGGCGGAATGAGCAGTTCTTC. It codes for CASSEVAGGRNEQFF.

This chain uses TRBV30 with TRBJ2-7, with 10 bases fitting TRBD2. CDR1 GTSNPN and CDR2 SVGIG come from the germline V gene (reference sequence). The CDR3 consists of 15 residues. Trimming cost V 1 base and J 2 bases; bases outside gene matches: 5. CDR3 coding DNA: TGTGCCTGGAGTGGCTCTAGCGGGAGCCCCTACGAGCAGTACTTC. Translating gives CAWSGSSGSPYEQYF.

The chain combines TRBV5-4 with TRBJ2-7; 8 bases agree with TRBD1. In germline, CDR1 is SGHNT, CDR2 YYREEE (reference sequence). The junction had 7 bases not matched to a gene; V was cut back by 1 base and J by 7 bases. This CDR3 has 14 residues. CDR3 protein: CASSLSQGASEQYF. CDR3 sequence (DNA): TGTGCCAGCAGCTTGAGTCAGGGGGCTTCAGAGCAGTACTTC.

V and J are TRBV6-1 and TRBJ2-7, with D perhaps TRBD2 (6 bases). CDR1 is MNHNS, CDR2 SASEGT, per germline. The CDR3 runs 15 residues. V lost 5 bases and J lost 0, with 14 bases in between. CDR3 sequence reads: CASSLRRDSSYEQYF. In DNA form, the CDR3 reads TGTGCCAGCAGTTTAAGGAGGGATAGCTCCTACGAGCAGTACTTC.

V is TRBV11-3 and J is TRBJ2-5; 9 bases map to TRBD1. The better agreement between TRBJ2-7 and the DNA end casts doubt on the J call. This CDR3 spans 14 amino acids. The germline V gene has CDR1 SGHNT and CDR2 YENEEA. CDR3 sequence: CASSPGQGRYEQYF. CDR3 nucleotide sequence: TGTGCCAGCAGCCCCGGACAGGGGAGGTACGAGCAGTACTTC.

CDR3 bases: TGCGCCAGCAGCCAGGCCCTACAGGGGGACGCGGGCTACACCTTC. It is translated as CASSQALQGDAGYTF. The chain couples TRBV4-3 to TRBJ1-2; TRBD1 matches at 8 bases. From germline, CDR1 is LGHNA and CDR2 YSLEER. CDR3 length equals 15 residues. J was trimmed by 8 bases and V by 3 bases; bases with no gene match: 11.

This chain connects TRBV9 to TRBJ2-2, with D uncertain. This CDR3 has 14 amino acids. Germline V gene sequence: CDR1 SGDLS, CDR2 YYNGEE. Trimming took off 5 bases at V and 6 bases at J, with 14 bases between the two ends. The CDR3 loop is CASSNTGEPGELFF. The DNA for the CDR3 is TGTGCCAGCAGTAATACTGGTGAGCCCGGGGAGCTGTTTTTT.

There are a few counts of this clone. CDR3 amino acids: CASSLSGTGSGGYTF. The CDR3 bases are TGTGCCAGCAGTTTATCGGGGACAGGGTCGGGTGGCTACACCTTC. This rearrangement joins TRBV27 to TRBJ1-2; 9 bases fit TRBD1. V trimming: 0 bases; J trimming: 7 bases; junction bases outside the gene matches: 6. This CDR3 comprises 15 residues. Per germline, CDR1 MNHEY and CDR2 SMNVEV (reference sequence).

The chain has TRBV9 and TRBJ1-2; D unclear. The CDR3 runs to 13 residues. V was shortened by 4 bases and J by 4 bases, with 11 bases between the two germline ends. From germline, CDR1 is SGDLS and CDR2 YYNGEE. This CDR3 reads CASSPPEGYGYTF. CDR3 in DNA: TGTGCCAGCAGCCCACCGGAGGGCTATGGCTACACCTTC.

J is TRBJ1-1 and V is TRBV27, with D perhaps TRBD1 (5 bases). The CDR3 has 15 residues. Germline loops: CDR1 MNHEY, CDR2 SMNVEV (reference sequence). The germline V and J ends were trimmed by 5 bases and 3 bases, with 16 bases remaining between them. Here the CDR3 DNA reads TGTGCCAGCAGTCCTAATTACTCAGGGTACACTGAAGCTTTCTTT. Its translation: CASSPNYSGYTEAFF.

The chain combines TRBV4-3 with TRBJ2-5, with a weak D call TRBD2 (6 bases). Per germline, CDR1 LGHNA and CDR2 YSLEER. V shed 2 bases and J shed 5 bases, with 15 bases lying between them. The CDR3 is 15 amino acids. The CDR3 region is CASSQWVGAGETQYF. CDR3 sequence (DNA): TGCGCCAGCAGCCAATGGGTTGGGGCGGGGGAGACCCAGTACTTC.

The chain couples TRBV7-6 to TRBJ1-4; D is undetermined. The CDR3 is made up of 13 amino acids. CDR1 is SGHVS and CDR2 is FNYEAQ in the germline V gene. V shed 8 bases and J shed 0 bases, with 7 bases lying between them. The CDR3, as DNA: TGTGCCAGCCGAGGGACAACTAATGAAAAACTGTTTTTT. This encodes CASRGTTNEKLFF.

The chain links TRBV9 to TRBJ2-5, with 14 bases lining up with TRBD2. V was pared by 4 bases and J by 2 bases, with 10 bases of the junction left unmatched. Germline CDR1 and CDR2: SGDLS and YYNGEE. The CDR3 has 18 amino acids. DNA for the CDR3: TGTGCCAGCAGCTCAGGGGGACTAGCGGGAGTGAGGCAAGAGACCCAGTACTTC. This gives the protein CASSSGGLAGVRQETQYF.